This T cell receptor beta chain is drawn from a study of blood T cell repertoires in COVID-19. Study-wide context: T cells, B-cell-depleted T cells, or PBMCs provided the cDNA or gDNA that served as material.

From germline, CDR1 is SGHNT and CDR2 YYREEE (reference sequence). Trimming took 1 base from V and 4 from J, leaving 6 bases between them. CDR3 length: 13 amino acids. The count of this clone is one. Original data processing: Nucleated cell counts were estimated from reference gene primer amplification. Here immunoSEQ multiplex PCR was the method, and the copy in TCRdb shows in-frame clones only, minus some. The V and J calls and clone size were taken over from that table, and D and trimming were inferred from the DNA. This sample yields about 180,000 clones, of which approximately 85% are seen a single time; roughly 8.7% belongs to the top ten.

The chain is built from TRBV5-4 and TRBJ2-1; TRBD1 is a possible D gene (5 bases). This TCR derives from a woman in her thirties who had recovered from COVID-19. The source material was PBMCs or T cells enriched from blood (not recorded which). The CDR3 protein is CASSLTGYNEQFF. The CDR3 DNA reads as TGTGCCAGCAGCTTGACAGGATACAATGAGCAGTTCTTC.